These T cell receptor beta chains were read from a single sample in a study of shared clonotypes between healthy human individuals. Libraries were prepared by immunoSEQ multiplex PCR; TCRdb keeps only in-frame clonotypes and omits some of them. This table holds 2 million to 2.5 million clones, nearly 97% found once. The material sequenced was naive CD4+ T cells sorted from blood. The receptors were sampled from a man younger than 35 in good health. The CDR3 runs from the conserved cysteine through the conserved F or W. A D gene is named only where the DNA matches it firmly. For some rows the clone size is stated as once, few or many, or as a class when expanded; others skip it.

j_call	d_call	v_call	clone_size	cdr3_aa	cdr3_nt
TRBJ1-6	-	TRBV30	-	CAWSDRRDSPLHF	TGTGCCTGGAGTGACCGGAGGGATTCACCCCTCCACTTT
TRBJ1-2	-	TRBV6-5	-	CASSYSRLTNYGYTF	TGTGCCAGCAGTTACTCGAGGCTTACTAACTATGGCTACACCTTC
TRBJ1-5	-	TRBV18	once	CASSPKGNEPQHF	TGTGCCAGCTCACCAAAGGGAAACGAGCCCCAGCATTTT
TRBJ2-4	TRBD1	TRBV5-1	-	CASSYGTGRNIQYF	TGCGCCAGCAGCTACGGGACAGGGAGGAACATTCAGTACTTC
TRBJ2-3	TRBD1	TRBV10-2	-	CASLPGQGDTQYF	TGCGCCAGCCTCCCTGGACAGGGAGATACGCAGTATTTT
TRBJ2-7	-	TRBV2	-	CASTEMKYEQYF	TGTGCCAGCACAGAAATGAAGTACGAGCAGTACTTC
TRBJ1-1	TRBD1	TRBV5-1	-	CASSSQGEVTEAFF	TGCGCCAGCAGCAGCCAGGGGGAGGTCACTGAAGCTTTCTTT
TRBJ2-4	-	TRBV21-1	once	CASSKDRRRIAKNIQYF	TGTGCCAGCAGCAAAGATCGGCGGAGGATAGCCAAAAACATTCAGTACTTC
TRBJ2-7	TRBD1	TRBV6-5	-	CASSTGQGFRGQYF	TGTGCCAGCAGTACCGGACAGGGATTTAGGGGGCAGTACTTC
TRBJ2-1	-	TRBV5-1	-	CASSLMGPRENEQFF	TGCGCCAGCAGCTTGATGGGCCCGAGGGAGAATGAGCAGTTCTTC
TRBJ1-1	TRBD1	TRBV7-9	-	CASSLQGDTEAFF	TGTGCCAGCAGTTTACAGGGGGACACTGAAGCTTTCTTT
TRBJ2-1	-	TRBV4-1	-	CASLDPHRNEQFF	TGCGCCAGTCTGGACCCCCATCGTAATGAGCAGTTCTTC
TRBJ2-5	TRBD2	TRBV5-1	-	CASHLRTSGGQETQYF	TGCGCCAGCCACCTAAGGACTAGCGGGGGGCAAGAGACCCAGTACTTC
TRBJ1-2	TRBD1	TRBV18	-	CASSLGQGDGYTF	TGTGCCAGCTCACTAGGACAGGGGGATGGCTACACCTTC
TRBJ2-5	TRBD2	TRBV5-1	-	CASSLGMTSGLGETQYF	TGCGCCAGCAGCTTGGGGATGACTAGCGGACTTGGAGAGACCCAGTACTTC